This TCR beta chain was found in a study of T cell responses to AZD1222 COVID-19 vaccine. The assay was immunoSEQ multiplex PCR, and TCRdb's table has in-frame clones only and misses some. This sample has 85,000 to 120,000 clones, with roughly 88% found just once. From germline, CDR1 is SGHTA and CDR2 FQGNSA. The ends lost 3 bases at V and 2 bases at J; junction bases unmatched: 7. The CDR3 has 17 residues. This clone was recorded only once. V and J are TRBV7-2 and TRBJ2-2; 9 bases fit TRBD1. The specimen was peripheral blood, collected on day 0 of AZD1222 vaccination. This clonotype was obtained from an adult in good health. The CDR3, as DNA: TGTGCCAGCAGCTTCCCGACAGGGGGTGTAAACACCGGGGAGCTGTTTTTT. Protein: CASSFPTGGVNTGELFF.